This T cell receptor (beta chain) was obtained from a study of cytomegalovirus exposure and HLA in healthy donors (dated by TCRdb to 2016 to 2017). Background for the entire study: According to a later analysis, one platform produced both the roughly 120 validation repertoires and the roughly 650 repertoires of the first cohort. A separate validation cohort of 100 to 150 different subjects was used in addition to the 666-subject first cohort. To predict cytomegalovirus infection status, the study combined high-throughput TCR immunosequencing, statistical association of individual TCRs with disease status, and machine learning. The study aimed to test whether cataloging public T cell receptors could reveal signatures of past pathogen exposure.

Summary of the overall study and its limitations: Subsequent analysis determined that TCRs grouped into clusters in the first cohort also showed a tendency toward co-occurrence across the 120 or so validation repertoires, and approximately 94% of cluster scores exceeded 0. The study listed 150 to 200 TCR beta chains as associated with cytomegalovirus. While some public TCRs were present in many individuals, most TCR sequences turned up only very rarely across donors. A later analysis lacked HLA typing for the validation cohort, so it scored co-occurrence in that cohort across all 120 repertoires. The classifier was reported to diagnose cytomegalovirus status with high specificity and sensitivity in both the original cohort and the validation cohort. In vitro tests confirmed that a few of the cytomegalovirus-associated TCR beta chains recognize cytomegalovirus antigens. The authors suggested that the approach could potentially be generalized to other disease states and immunological phenotypes.

Notes on this clone: It lacks a known antigen. No clone much larger than this one lies a single base away; base qualities are absent.

Inclusive of the bounding cysteine and phenylalanine, the CDR3 is 14 residues long. Left in the record is the CDR3 DNA by itself, 42 bases read in frame from the first base. CDR1 LNHNV and CDR2 YYDKDF are derived from the germline V gene (reference sequence). Trimming takes 1 base from V and 5 bases from J, and the germline ends sit 11 bases apart. The donors were included in the validation cohort of over a hundred subjects, a group kept apart from the roughly 680-subject first cohort. Libraries were prepared through the immunoSEQ multiplex PCR assay. On the study's bioinformatics: A statistical classification framework was built for diagnosing cytomegalovirus status from the catalog of TCR beta chain sequences. Drawn from immuneACCESS, this table holds only the in-frame rearrangements with V and J called that TCRdb kept. Clones are partly lost; checked studies trace under half to an unresolved V gene and leave the rest unexplained. V and J calls and clone size are those listed in that table; D and trimming were worked out from the DNA. For this sample the table gives some 290,000 clones, of which over 75% were detected only once. The ten largest make up around 0.96% of the sample.

This sequence originates from a man aged 30 to 39 in good health and CMV-seronegative. This receptor chain uses TRBV15 and TRBJ1-2, and perhaps TRBD1 as D gene, on 5 matching bases. Sequencing was performed on PBMCs. The base sequence is TGTGCCACCAGCAGAGCTGGGGCTGGGTATGGCTACACCTTC. Translated, this is CATSRAGAGYGYTF.